A selection of T cell receptor beta chains follows, all from one sample in a study of shared clonotypes between healthy human individuals. Some clones are missing from TCRdb's copy, which holds only in-frame ones; the method was immunoSEQ multiplex PCR. Among over a million clones, roughly 74% were seen once, and the ten largest hold 0.5% to 0.65%. Sequencing used memory CD4+ T cells from PBMCs. The receptors stem from a man aged 18 to 35 in good health. Some clones in this sample may be carry-over from other donors' samples. CDR3s include the opening cysteine and the closing phenylalanine or tryptophan. Fields, in order: CDR3 protein, CDR3 DNA, D gene, V gene, J gene, clone size. D genes are given only for firm matches. Clone size is given for some rows only: seen once, a few or many times, or a class if the clone is expanded.

cdr3_aa: CARWRGSGRANEQFF
cdr3_nt: TGTGCCCGCTGGAGAGGGAGCGGGAGGGCCAATGAGCAGTTCTTC
d_call: TRBD2
v_call: TRBV6-5
j_call: TRBJ2-1
clone_size: .

cdr3_aa: CASSLSRDRDYGYTF
cdr3_nt: TGTGCCAGCAGTTTATCGCGGGACAGGGACTATGGCTACACCTTC
d_call: TRBD1
v_call: TRBV27
j_call: TRBJ1-2
clone_size: .

cdr3_aa: CASSPRGGFGEAGYTF
cdr3_nt: TGTGCCAGCAGCCCTAGAGGAGGGTTCGGGGAGGCTGGCTACACCTTC
d_call: .
v_call: TRBV7-8
j_call: TRBJ1-2
clone_size: .

cdr3_aa: CAIRRTGLQSGNTIYF
cdr3_nt: TGTGCCATCAGGAGGACAGGGCTACAATCTGGAAACACCATATATTTT
d_call: TRBD1
v_call: TRBV10-3
j_call: TRBJ1-3
clone_size: .

cdr3_aa: CSVVGGRGSTEAFF
cdr3_nt: TGCAGCGTTGTGGGGGGTAGGGGGTCAACGGAAGCTTTCTTT
d_call: .
v_call: TRBV29-1
j_call: TRBJ1-1
clone_size: few

cdr3_aa: CAIMGGLAGRGTQYF
cdr3_nt: TGTGCCATCATGGGAGGACTAGCGGGCCGGGGTACGCAGTATTTT
d_call: TRBD2
v_call: TRBV10-3
j_call: TRBJ2-3
clone_size: .

cdr3_aa: CASSLMGQGANEQYF
cdr3_nt: TGCGCCAGCAGCTTGATGGGACAGGGGGCGAACGAGCAGTACTTC
d_call: TRBD1
v_call: TRBV5-1
j_call: TRBJ2-7
clone_size: .

cdr3_aa: CASSLAGGLLTF
cdr3_nt: TGTGCCAGCAGCCTAGCGGGGGGGCTCCTAACCTTC
d_call: TRBD2
v_call: TRBV5-4
j_call: TRBJ2-4
clone_size: .

cdr3_aa: CASSLPAMDTQYF
cdr3_nt: TGTGCCAGCAGCTTACCGGCAATGGATACGCAGTATTTT
d_call: .
v_call: TRBV5-4
j_call: TRBJ2-3
clone_size: .

cdr3_aa: CASTWGGMDEAFF
cdr3_nt: TGTGCCAGCACTTGGGGGGGAATGGATGAAGCTTTCTTT
d_call: .
v_call: TRBV6-5
j_call: TRBJ1-1
clone_size: .

cdr3_aa: CASISMGLAGEDGELFF
cdr3_nt: TGTGCCAGCATTTCCATGGGGCTAGCGGGAGAGGACGGGGAGCTGTTTTTT
d_call: TRBD2
v_call: TRBV28
j_call: TRBJ2-2
clone_size: .

cdr3_aa: CASSSGRTDTDTQYF
cdr3_nt: TGTGCCAGCAGTTCCGGAAGGACTGACACAGATACGCAGTATTTT
d_call: .
v_call: TRBV28
j_call: TRBJ2-3
clone_size: .

cdr3_aa: CSARTSDTQYF
cdr3_nt: TGCAGTGCTAGGACTAGCGATACGCAGTATTTT
d_call: TRBD2
v_call: TRBV20-1
j_call: TRBJ2-3
clone_size: .

cdr3_aa: CAQASGDTQYF
cdr3_nt: TGCGCGCAGGCCTCAGGGGATACGCAGTATTTT
d_call: .
v_call: TRBV5-1
j_call: TRBJ2-3
clone_size: .

cdr3_aa: CASSFLAGARGIQETQYF
cdr3_nt: TGTGCCAGCAGCTTCCTAGCGGGAGCCCGAGGTATCCAAGAGACCCAGTACTTC
d_call: TRBD2
v_call: TRBV7-2
j_call: TRBJ2-5
clone_size: .

cdr3_aa: CASRRADSDYGYTF
cdr3_nt: TGTGCCAGTAGGCGTGCGGACAGTGACTATGGCTACACCTTC
d_call: .
v_call: TRBV19
j_call: TRBJ1-2
clone_size: .

cdr3_aa: CASSRGNTQYF
cdr3_nt: TGTGCCAGCAGCCGGGGCAATACGCAGTATTTT
d_call: .
v_call: TRBV7-2
j_call: TRBJ2-3
clone_size: .

cdr3_aa: CASSRTGGADTQYF
cdr3_nt: TGTGCCAGCAGCCGGACAGGGGGTGCAGATACGCAGTATTTT
d_call: TRBD1
v_call: TRBV7-9
j_call: TRBJ2-3
clone_size: .

cdr3_aa: CASSSGGSNQPQHF
cdr3_nt: TGTGCCAGCAGCTCAGGTGGAAGCAATCAGCCCCAGCATTTT
d_call: .
v_call: TRBV7-6
j_call: TRBJ1-5
clone_size: .

cdr3_aa: CAWSVNSPLHF
cdr3_nt: TGTGCCTGGAGTGTTAATTCACCCCTCCACTTT
d_call: .
v_call: TRBV30
j_call: TRBJ1-6
clone_size: few

cdr3_aa: CASSLTGAHYTGELFF
cdr3_nt: TGTGCCAGCTCTCTAACAGGGGCCCATTACACCGGGGAGCTGTTTTTT
d_call: TRBD1
v_call: TRBV18
j_call: TRBJ2-2
clone_size: .

cdr3_aa: CASGLAGGGEQYF
cdr3_nt: TGTGCCAGCGGTTTGGCGGGAGGGGGCGAGCAGTACTTC
d_call: TRBD2
v_call: TRBV7-9
j_call: TRBJ2-7
clone_size: .

cdr3_aa: CASSGYGANVLTF
cdr3_nt: TGTGCCAGCAGCGGGTATGGGGCCAACGTCCTGACTTTC
d_call: .
v_call: TRBV27
j_call: TRBJ2-6
clone_size: .

cdr3_aa: CASSLDNFYEQYF
cdr3_nt: TGTGCCAGCAGCCTTGACAACTTCTACGAGCAGTACTTC
d_call: .
v_call: TRBV7-2
j_call: TRBJ2-7
clone_size: .

cdr3_aa: CASSSQTGPTYNEQFF
cdr3_nt: TGCGCCAGCAGCTCCCAGACAGGACCAACCTACAATGAGCAGTTCTTC
d_call: .
v_call: TRBV5-1
j_call: TRBJ2-1
clone_size: .

cdr3_aa: CASSFGTLSFYGYTF
cdr3_nt: TGTGCCAGCAGCTTCGGGACACTCAGTTTCTATGGCTACACCTTC
d_call: .
v_call: TRBV5-6
j_call: TRBJ1-2
clone_size: .

cdr3_aa: CASSLVAANTGELFF
cdr3_nt: TGTGCCAGCAGCTTAGTGGCGGCGAACACCGGGGAGCTGTTTTTT
d_call: .
v_call: TRBV7-3
j_call: TRBJ2-2
clone_size: .

cdr3_aa: CASRIGPGELFF
cdr3_nt: TGTGCCAGCAGAATAGGGCCCGGGGAGCTGTTTTTT
d_call: .
v_call: TRBV2
j_call: TRBJ2-2
clone_size: .

cdr3_aa: CASSDLSGGRETQYF
cdr3_nt: TGTGCCAGCAGTGACCTTTCAGGGGGAAGAGAGACCCAGTACTTC
d_call: TRBD1
v_call: TRBV6-1
j_call: TRBJ2-5
clone_size: .

cdr3_aa: CASSQEAPGGRVETQYF
cdr3_nt: TGCGCCAGCAGCCAAGAAGCCCCAGGGGGTAGAGTGGAGACCCAGTACTTC
d_call: TRBD1
v_call: TRBV4-1
j_call: TRBJ2-5
clone_size: many

cdr3_aa: CASSLALAGGLLFF
cdr3_nt: TGTGCCAGCAGCTTAGCACTAGCGGGAGGGCTCCTGTTCTTC
d_call: TRBD2
v_call: TRBV7-2
j_call: TRBJ2-1
clone_size: .

cdr3_aa: CASSLYRGSTEAFF
cdr3_nt: TGCGCCAGCAGCTTGTACAGGGGTAGCACTGAAGCTTTCTTT
d_call: TRBD1
v_call: TRBV5-1
j_call: TRBJ1-1
clone_size: .

cdr3_aa: CASSPGGWNTEAFF
cdr3_nt: TGCGCCAGCAGCCCCGGAGGTTGGAACACTGAAGCTTTCTTT
d_call: .
v_call: TRBV5-1
j_call: TRBJ1-1
clone_size: .

cdr3_aa: CASSLEATNYGYTF
cdr3_nt: TGTGCCAGCAGCTTGGAGGCCACCAACTATGGCTACACCTTC
d_call: .
v_call: TRBV5-4
j_call: TRBJ1-2
clone_size: .

cdr3_aa: CASSSGQGAWYRYNEQFF
cdr3_nt: TGTGCCAGCAGTTCGGGACAGGGGGCATGGTACAGGTACAATGAGCAGTTCTTC
d_call: TRBD1
v_call: TRBV28
j_call: TRBJ2-1
clone_size: .

cdr3_aa: CASSPGTGGGHRLYNEQFF
cdr3_nt: TGTGCCAGCAGCCCAGGGACAGGGGGCGGCCACCGACTGTACAATGAGCAGTTCTTC
d_call: TRBD1
v_call: TRBV7-9
j_call: TRBJ2-1
clone_size: .

cdr3_aa: CASSQSGGEQFF
cdr3_nt: TGTGCCAGCTCGCAGTCCGGGGGAGAGCAGTTCTTC
d_call: .
v_call: TRBV11-1
j_call: TRBJ2-1
clone_size: .

cdr3_aa: CASSRSGPRIYEQYF
cdr3_nt: TGTGCCAGCAGCCGATCGGGACCGAGAATATACGAGCAGTACTTC
d_call: .
v_call: TRBV7-9
j_call: TRBJ2-7
clone_size: .

cdr3_aa: CASSLITGGNYGYTF
cdr3_nt: TGTGCCAGCAGCTTGATAACAGGGGGCAACTATGGCTACACCTTC
d_call: TRBD1
v_call: TRBV5-8
j_call: TRBJ1-2
clone_size: .

cdr3_aa: CATQSPLGRHTGELFF
cdr3_nt: TGTGCCACCCAATCACCCCTAGGGCGACACACCGGGGAGCTGTTTTTT
d_call: .
v_call: TRBV19
j_call: TRBJ2-2
clone_size: .

cdr3_aa: CASSLRSGSETDTQYF
cdr3_nt: TGTGCCAGCAGCTTACGTAGCGGGAGTGAGACAGATACGCAGTATTTT
d_call: TRBD2
v_call: TRBV7-9
j_call: TRBJ2-3
clone_size: .

cdr3_aa: CASSPGLEDGELFF
cdr3_nt: TGTGCCAGCAGCCCCGGACTAGAAGACGGGGAGCTGTTTTTT
d_call: TRBD2
v_call: TRBV7-9
j_call: TRBJ2-2
clone_size: few

cdr3_aa: CASSLALDPIRMNTEAFF
cdr3_nt: TGCGCCAGCAGCTTGGCCCTAGACCCGATACGGATGAACACTGAAGCTTTCTTT
d_call: .
v_call: TRBV5-1
j_call: TRBJ1-1
clone_size: .

cdr3_aa: CASSPRSGRASYEQYF
cdr3_nt: TGTGCCAGCAGCCCCCGTAGCGGGAGGGCCAGCTACGAGCAGTACTTC
d_call: TRBD2
v_call: TRBV7-3
j_call: TRBJ2-7
clone_size: .

cdr3_aa: CASSPSGAGVAYEQYF
cdr3_nt: TGTGCCAGCAGCCCTAGTGGGGCGGGAGTAGCGTACGAGCAGTACTTC
d_call: TRBD2
v_call: TRBV11-1
j_call: TRBJ2-7
clone_size: .

cdr3_aa: CASTGGLGSYNEQFF
cdr3_nt: TGTGCCAGCACAGGGGGTTTGGGGTCCTACAATGAGCAGTTCTTC
d_call: TRBD1
v_call: TRBV6-6
j_call: TRBJ2-1
clone_size: .

cdr3_aa: CASSAGLAGGYYEQYF
cdr3_nt: TGTGCCAGCAGCGCAGGACTAGCGGGGGGTTACTACGAGCAGTACTTC
d_call: TRBD2
v_call: TRBV5-4
j_call: TRBJ2-7
clone_size: .

cdr3_aa: CASSRSGPTGAFF
cdr3_nt: TGTGCCAGCAGCCGTTCTGGGCCGACGGGGGCTTTCTTT
d_call: .
v_call: TRBV11-2
j_call: TRBJ1-1
clone_size: .

cdr3_aa: CAVGTYYEQYF
cdr3_nt: TGTGCCGTCGGGACTTACTACGAGCAGTACTTC
d_call: .
v_call: TRBV27
j_call: TRBJ2-7
clone_size: .

cdr3_aa: CASNPMGQGGANTEAFF
cdr3_nt: TGTGCCAGTAACCCAATGGGACAGGGGGGAGCGAACACTGAAGCTTTCTTT
d_call: TRBD1
v_call: TRBV19
j_call: TRBJ1-1
clone_size: .

cdr3_aa: CASRLITGPQETQYF
cdr3_nt: TGCGCCAGCAGACTGATAACAGGTCCACAAGAGACCCAGTACTTC
d_call: .
v_call: TRBV5-1
j_call: TRBJ2-5
clone_size: .

cdr3_aa: CASQDRGGDTIYF
cdr3_nt: TGTGCCAGCCAAGACAGGGGGGGGGACACCATATATTTT
d_call: TRBD1
v_call: TRBV6-1
j_call: TRBJ1-3
clone_size: .

cdr3_aa: CASTQTGGSNQPQHF
cdr3_nt: TGTGCCAGCACCCAAACGGGTGGCAGCAATCAGCCCCAGCATTTT
d_call: .
v_call: TRBV6-5
j_call: TRBJ1-5
clone_size: .

cdr3_aa: CASSSGERYTGELFF
cdr3_nt: TGTGCCAGCAGCTCAGGGGAGCGGTACACCGGGGAGCTGTTTTTT
d_call: .
v_call: TRBV7-3
j_call: TRBJ2-2
clone_size: many